This T cell receptor (beta chain) was sequenced in a study of blood T cell repertoires in COVID-19. Study background: Samples came from the United States, Italy and Spain, spanning acute and convalescent COVID-19. T cells, B-cell-depleted T cells, or PBMCs supplied cDNA or gDNA.

Authors' analysis steps: Reference gene primer amplification gave estimated nucleated cell counts. Sequenced by immunoSEQ multiplex PCR; TCRdb stores in-frame clones only, minus some. D and trimming were read from the DNA, whereas the V and J calls and clone size are those reported in that table. The data show tens of thousands of clones, around nine tenths seen once. CDR1 is LNHDA and CDR2 is SQIVND in the germline V gene (reference sequence). Trimming removed 3 bases from V and 0 bases from J, with 9 bases in between. CDR3 length equals 15 residues. Sequencing was carried out using peripheral blood. The chain combines TRBV19 with TRBJ1-5; D might be TRBD1 (5 bases). This TCR derives from a man over 45 with acute or convalescent COVID-19. The CDR3 region has the DNA TGTGCCAGTAGTATTGGTGGGGCTAGCAATCAGCCCCAGCATTTT. Protein sequence: CASSIGGASNQPQHF.